This TCR beta chain was found in a study of vaccination and CD4 T cells after COVID-19. Regarding this clonotype: Antigen unknown.

Cultured CD4+ T cells had their DNA profiled by the Oncomine TCR Beta short-read assay. TCRdb re-derived calls from the PCR reads in MiXCR, one entry per CDR3 protein. This table has about 17,000 distinct CDR3 sequences, roughly 34% appearing once. Treatment: approximately nine-day PBMC culture with coronavirus spike peptide pools or control peptides (ViraFEST assay). The germline V gene encodes CDR1 SGHAT and CDR2 FQNNGV. The CDR3 consists of 15 residues. V lost 5 bases and J lost 5; bases outside the gene matches: 10. The clonotype was recovered from a human donor who had recovered from COVID-19. J is TRBJ1-1 and V is TRBV11-2; 8 bases are shared with TRBD1. Material: CD4+ T cells from blood, cultured in vitro. The CDR3 loop reads CASSISRGQGTEAFF. CDR3 coding DNA: TGTGCCAGCAGCATAAGCAGGGGGCAAGGGACTGAAGCTTTCTTT.